The 14 T cell receptor beta chains listed next were all sequenced from one sample in a study of T cell responses to AZD1222 COVID-19 vaccine (dated by TCRdb to the early 2020s). What this sample's time point label stands for: baseline before first vaccination. Receptor amplification or capture employed the immunoSEQ multiplex PCR assay. The clones in this table, taken by TCRdb from immuneACCESS, are in-frame only. Not every clone is retained; where verified, under half of the shortfall comes from an unresolved V gene, and the cause of the rest is unknown. This sample is represented by about 110,000 clones; roughly nine tenths of them were singletons. 5.1% of the sample rests with the top ten. The source material was peripheral blood, sampled on day 0 of AZD1222 vaccination. The receptors here all came from an adult in good health.

The chain couples TRBV2 to TRBJ1-1; D remains ambiguous. V was clipped by 9 bases and J by 5 bases, with 13 bases between them. Germline lookup yields CDR1 SNHLY and CDR2 FYNNEI. The CDR3 loop spans 12 amino acids. The CDR3 spells CARGAGETEAFF. In DNA, the CDR3 is TGTGCCAGGGGAGCGGGAGAAACTGAAGCTTTCTTT.

The chain carries TRBV10-3 and TRBJ2-7; no clear D gene. Trimming removed 4 bases at V and 7 bases at J, with 17 bases between. The CDR3 has 14 residues. The germline V gene has CDR1 ENHRY and CDR2 SYGVKD. CDR3 loop: CAISGSLEVSEQYF. The CDR3 bases are TGTGCCATCAGTGGCTCTTTAGAAGTTTCGGAGCAGTACTTC.

The rearrangement uses TRBV13 and TRBJ2-1, with 9 bases matching TRBD1. CDR1 is PRHDT, CDR2 FYEKMQ, per germline (reference sequence). Trimming cost V 0 bases and J 3 bases; bases outside gene matches: 6. The CDR3 runs to 17 residues. The CDR3 DNA sequence: TGTGCCAGCAGCTTAGGAGGGGACAGGGTCATCTACAATGAGCAGTTCTTC. Residues: CASSLGGDRVIYNEQFF.

DNA of the CDR3: TGTGCCTGGAGTCCGGGGTCCGAGGCTGAGCAGTTCTTC. Translating gives CAWSPGSEAEQFF. The chain links TRBV30 to TRBJ2-1; a weak D match, TRBD2 (5 bases). CDR1 and CDR2 from the germline V gene are GTSNPN and SVGIG (reference sequence). The germline V and J ends were trimmed by 2 bases and 9 bases, with 14 bases remaining between them. The CDR3 is 13 residues long.

The genes are TRBV7-9 and TRBJ2-1; 12 bases fit TRBD2. This CDR3 contains 16 residues. In germline, CDR1 is SEHNR, CDR2 FQNEAQ (reference sequence). V gave up 4 bases and J gave up 9 bases; unmatched junction bases: 10. DNA for the CDR3: TGTGCCAGCAGCTCACCGGGACTAGCGGGTCCGGGTGAGCAGTTCTTC. This gives the protein CASSSPGLAGPGEQFF.

V gene TRBV7-9 combines with J gene TRBJ2-5; TRBD2 matches 8 bases. CDR3 length equals 15 residues. The germline CDR1 and CDR2 sequences are SEHNR and FQNEAQ (reference sequence). With 1 base clipped from V and 5 bases from J, the junction kept 6 bases outside the gene matches. The CDR3 nucleotides are TGTGCCAGCAGCTTAGTAAGCGGGAGAGGCGAGACCCAGTACTTC. Translating gives CASSLVSGRGETQYF.

This chain joins TRBV30 and TRBJ1-5; D unresolved. Germline CDR1 is GTSNPN and CDR2 is SVGIG (reference sequence). The V end was cut by 3 bases, the J end by 4 bases, with 10 bases between. The CDR3 loop spans 13 amino acids. The CDR3 region is CAWSLRTNQPQHF. Written as DNA, the CDR3 is TGTGCCTGGAGCTTGAGGACTAATCAGCCCCAGCATTTT.

This clone was seen a single time. The chain joins TRBV19 to TRBJ1-3; D ambiguous. CDR1 LNHDA and CDR2 SQIVND come from the germline V gene (reference sequence). With 4 bases removed from V and 8 bases from J, the gap between germline ends came to 15 bases. CDR3 length: 14 amino acids. The CDR3 protein is CASSKPAEGDTIYF. CDR3 bases: TGTGCCAGTAGTAAACCGGCCGAGGGAGACACCATATATTTT.

The chain combines TRBV12-5 with TRBJ1-1, with D perhaps TRBD1 (6 bases). V dropped 4 bases and J dropped 3 bases, with 18 bases sitting between them. CDR1 is LGHNT and CDR2 is FRNRAP in the germline V gene. The CDR3 is 16 amino acids. Here the CDR3 DNA reads TGTGCTAGTGGTTGGGGAGCCCCAAGGGGGGACACTGAAGCTTTCTTT. Translating it yields CASGWGAPRGDTEAFF.

The chain links TRBV11-2 to TRBJ2-3, with a tentative D call TRBD2 (5 bases). The V gene's germline CDR1 is SGHAT and CDR2 FQNNGV. Trimming cost V 0 bases and J 6 bases, with 13 bases left between them. The CDR3 extends over 15 amino acids. The DNA of the CDR3 is TGTGCCAGCAGCTTAGATCTAGGTAGCGTGGATACGCAGTATTTT. This translates into CASSLDLGSVDTQYF.

The chain links TRBV28 to TRBJ2-4, with a possible D match to TRBD2 (5 bases). The CDR3 extends over 13 amino acids. Germline CDR1 MDHEN, CDR2 SYDVKM. V was cut by 4 bases and J by 1 base, with 5 bases left in between. The CDR3 sequence: CASSSGAKNIQYF. The CDR3 DNA follows: TGTGCCAGCAGTTCGGGGGCCAAAAACATTCAGTACTTC. The variable domain in full, with the rest retrieved from reference TRBV28 and TRBJ2-4, is DVKVTQSSRYLVKRTGEKVFLECVQDMDHENMFWYRQDPGLGLRLIYFSYDVKMKEKGDIPEGYSVSREKKERFSLILESASTNQTSMYLCASSSGAKNIQYFGAGTRLSVL.

This clone was recorded a few times. This rearrangement joins TRBV6-5 to TRBJ2-2; a weak D match, TRBD2 (6 bases). The CDR3 runs 16 residues. CDR1 is MNHEY and CDR2 is SVGAGI in the germline V gene. V gave up 0 bases and J gave up 4 bases, with 12 bases separating them. The CDR3 nucleotides are TGTGCCAGCAGTTACTCGCGGCCGGGAGTCACCGGGGAGCTGTTTTTT. Encoded protein: CASSYSRPGVTGELFF.

This chain joins TRBV15 and TRBJ1-2; 7 bases map to TRBD1. The germline V gene has CDR1 LNHNV and CDR2 YYDKDF (reference sequence). The trim removed 3 bases at V and 4 bases at J, leaving 5 bases unmatched. The CDR3 consists of 14 residues. DNA of the CDR3: TGTGCCACCAGCAGGTCACAGGGGATCTATGGCTACACCTTC. Amino acid sequence: CATSRSQGIYGYTF.

In this sample, this clone turned up once. The chain uses TRBV21-1 and TRBJ2-7; the table's D gene call, TRBD2, was not cross checked with the DNA. TRBV21-1 corresponds to a pseudogene. The length of the CDR3 is 13 residues. The CDR3 DNA is TGTGCCAGCATGCCCCTCGGGGACTACGAGCAGTACTTC. As protein: CASMPLGDYEQYF.